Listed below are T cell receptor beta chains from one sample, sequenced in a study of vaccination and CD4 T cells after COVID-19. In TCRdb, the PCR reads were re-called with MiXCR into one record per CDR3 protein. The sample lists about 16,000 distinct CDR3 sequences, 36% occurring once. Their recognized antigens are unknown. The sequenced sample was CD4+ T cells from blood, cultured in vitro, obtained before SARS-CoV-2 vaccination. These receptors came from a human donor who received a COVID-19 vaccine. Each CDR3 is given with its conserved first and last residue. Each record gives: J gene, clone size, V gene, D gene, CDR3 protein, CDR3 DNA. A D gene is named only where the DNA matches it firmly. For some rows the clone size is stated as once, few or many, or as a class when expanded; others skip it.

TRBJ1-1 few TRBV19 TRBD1 CASSIQGATVAEAFF TGTGCCAGTAGTATTCAGGGGGCGACCGTGGCTGAAGCTTTCTTT
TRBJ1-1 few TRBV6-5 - CASSSGDTEAFF TGTGCCAGCAGTTCCGGGGACACTGAAGCTTTCTTT
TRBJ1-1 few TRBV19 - CASSPQGQGWTEAFF TGTGCCAGTAGTCCCCAGGGTCAGGGGTGGACTGAAGCTTTCTTT
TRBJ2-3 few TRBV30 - CAWSVQLSTDTQYF TGTGCCTGGAGTGTTCAGCTTAGCACAGATACGCAGTATTTT
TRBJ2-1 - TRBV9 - CASSQGGMPNEQFF TGTGCCAGCAGCCAGGGGGGGATGCCAAATGAGCAGTTCTTC
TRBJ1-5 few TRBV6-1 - CASSEGSGQPQHF TGTGCCAGCAGTGAGGGGTCGGGTCAGCCCCAGCATTTT
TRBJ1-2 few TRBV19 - CASSIFGSARGYGYTF TGTGCCAGTAGTATATTTGGCAGCGCTCGGGGCTATGGCTACACCTTC
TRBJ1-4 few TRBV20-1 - CSAPLRGTNEKLFF TGCAGTGCTCCTTTAAGGGGCACTAATGAAAAACTGTTTTTT
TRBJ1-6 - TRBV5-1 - CASSLIGGSSYNSPLHF TGCGCCAGCAGCTTGATCGGAGGGAGCTCCTATAATTCACCCCTCCACTTT
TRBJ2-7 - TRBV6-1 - CAISTGSLHYEQYF TGTGCCATCAGCACAGGGTCCCTTCACTACGAGCAGTACTTC
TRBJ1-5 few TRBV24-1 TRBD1 CATSDPGTGEPQPQHF TGTGCCACCAGTGATCCTGGGACAGGGGAACCTCAGCCCCAGCATTTT
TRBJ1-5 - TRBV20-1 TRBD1 CSAVGQKINQPQHF TGCAGTGCTGTGGGACAGAAAATCAATCAGCCCCAGCATTTT
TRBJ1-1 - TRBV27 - CASSFSGMNTEAFF TGTGCCAGCAGTTTCAGCGGAATGAACACTGAAGCTTTCTTT
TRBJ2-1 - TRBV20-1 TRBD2 CSASGGAGEQFF TGCAGTGCTAGCGGGGGGGCCGGTGAGCAGTTCTTC
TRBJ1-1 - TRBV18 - CASSSKGYGNTEAFF TGTGCCAGCTCATCGAAGGGGTACGGAAACACTGAAGCTTTCTTT
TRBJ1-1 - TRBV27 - CASSRRYRDTINTEAFF TGTGCCAGCAGTCGCCGCTACCGGGACACAATTAACACTGAAGCTTTCTTT
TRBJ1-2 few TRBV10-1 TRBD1 CASSANRGQENYGYTF TGCGCCAGCAGTGCTAACCGGGGACAGGAGAACTATGGCTACACCTTC
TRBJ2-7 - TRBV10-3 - CAISESTLFAKSNEQYF TGTGCCATCAGTGAGTCGACCCTGTTCGCCAAATCCAACGAGCAGTACTTC
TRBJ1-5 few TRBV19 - CASSIQGPPGQPQHF TGTGCCAGTAGTATTCAGGGGCCCCCGGGTCAGCCCCAGCATTTT
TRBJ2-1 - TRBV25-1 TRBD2 CASTRRGNSGDNEQFF TGTGCCAGCACCCGAAGAGGGAATAGCGGGGACAATGAGCAGTTCTTC
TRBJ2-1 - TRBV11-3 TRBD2 CASSFRGGGANEQFF TGTGCCAGCAGCTTTCGGGGCGGGGGGGCGAATGAGCAGTTCTTC
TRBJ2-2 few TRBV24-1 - CATSEIRGNTGELFF TGTGCCACCAGTGAAATTAGGGGGAACACCGGGGAGCTGTTTTTT
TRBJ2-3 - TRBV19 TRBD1 CASSPLDRGLGAGTDTQYF TGTGCCAGTAGTCCCCTTGACAGGGGGCTAGGTGCGGGCACAGATACGCAGTATTTT
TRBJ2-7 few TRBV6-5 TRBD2 CASSYPPASGGYEQYF TGTGCCAGCAGTTATCCTCCCGCCAGCGGGGGGTACGAGCAGTACTTC
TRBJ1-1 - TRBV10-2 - CASSSAPATEAFF TGCGCCAGCAGCTCCGCTCCGGCAACTGAAGCTTTCTTT
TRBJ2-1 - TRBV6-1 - CASLRDGSYNEQFF TGTGCCAGCCTCCGGGACGGATCCTACAATGAGCAGTTCTTC
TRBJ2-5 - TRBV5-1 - CASSLASIREETQYF TGCGCCAGCAGCTTGGCCTCCATCCGGGAAGAGACCCAGTACTTC
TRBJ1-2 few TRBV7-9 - CASSLSGNPLYGYTF TGTGCCAGCAGCTTGTCAGGGAACCCTCTCTATGGCTACACCTTC
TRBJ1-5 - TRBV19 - CASNAVLGNQPQHF TGTGCCAGTAACGCGGTACTTGGCAATCAGCCCCAGCATTTT
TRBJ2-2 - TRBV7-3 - CASSPDPDGELFF TGTGCCAGCAGCCCCGACCCCGACGGGGAGCTGTTTTTT
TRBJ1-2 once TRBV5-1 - CASSQTTYGYTF TGCGCCAGCAGTCAGACAACCTATGGCTACACCTTC
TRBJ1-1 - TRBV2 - CASSREQNTEAFF TGTGCCAGCAGCAGGGAGCAGAACACTGAAGCTTTCTTT
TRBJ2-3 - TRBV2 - CASSRNQGSTDTQYF TGTGCCAGCAGTCGGAATCAGGGATCCACAGATACGCAGTATTTT
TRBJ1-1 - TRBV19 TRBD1 CASTIDRGYLSNTEAFF TGTGCCAGTACCATCGACAGGGGGTATCTTTCGAACACTGAAGCTTTCTTT
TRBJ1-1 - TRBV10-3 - CAISELSLGTEAFF TGTGCCATCAGTGAGTTGAGTTTAGGCACTGAAGCTTTCTTT
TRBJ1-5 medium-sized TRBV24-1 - CATSGEGRQPQHF TGTGCCACCAGTGGGGAGGGAAGACAGCCCCAGCATTTT
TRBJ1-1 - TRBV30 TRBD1 CACHRGGDEAFF TGTGCCTGTCACAGGGGAGGGGATGAAGCTTTCTTT
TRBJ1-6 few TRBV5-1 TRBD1 CASSLRRQGEDSPLHF TGCGCCAGCAGCTTGAGGCGACAGGGGGAGGATTCACCCCTCCACTTT
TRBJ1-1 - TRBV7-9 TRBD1 CASSLASQGATAFF TGTGCCAGCAGCTTAGCCTCGCAGGGGGCGACGGCTTTCTTT
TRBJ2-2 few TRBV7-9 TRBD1 CAIRQGANTGELFF TGTGCCATTAGACAGGGGGCGAACACCGGGGAGCTGTTTTTT
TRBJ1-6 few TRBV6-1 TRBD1 CASSARSPRGQGLGINSPLHF TGTGCCAGCAGTGCGCGGTCCCCCAGAGGACAGGGGCTGGGGATAAATTCACCCCTCCACTTT
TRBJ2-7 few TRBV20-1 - CSATIFRADEQYF TGCAGTGCTACAATTTTCAGGGCCGACGAGCAGTACTTC